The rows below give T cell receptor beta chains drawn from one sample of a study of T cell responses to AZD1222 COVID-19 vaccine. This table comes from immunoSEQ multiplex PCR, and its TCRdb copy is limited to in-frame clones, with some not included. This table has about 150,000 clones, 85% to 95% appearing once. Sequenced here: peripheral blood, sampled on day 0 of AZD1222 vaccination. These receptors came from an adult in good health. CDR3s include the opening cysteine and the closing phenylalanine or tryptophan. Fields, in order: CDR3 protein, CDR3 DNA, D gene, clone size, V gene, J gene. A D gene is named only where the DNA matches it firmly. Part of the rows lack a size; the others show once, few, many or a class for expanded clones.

CDR3 protein: CASSGNVQGSGNTIYF
CDR3 DNA: TGCGCCAGCAGCGGAAATGTACAGGGCTCTGGAAACACCATATATTTT
D gene: -
clone size: -
V gene: TRBV5-1
J gene: TRBJ1-3

CDR3 protein: CASSPPQRGLTDTQYF
CDR3 DNA: TGTGCCAGCTCACCACCCCAGCGGGGGCTAACAGATACGCAGTATTTT
D gene: TRBD2
clone size: -
V gene: TRBV18
J gene: TRBJ2-3

CDR3 protein: CASSSQTDNPNQPQHF
CDR3 DNA: TGTGCCAGCAGTTCCCAGACGGACAATCCAAATCAGCCCCAGCATTTT
D gene: -
clone size: -
V gene: TRBV28
J gene: TRBJ1-5

CDR3 protein: CASSPMSSVSEAFF
CDR3 DNA: TGTGCCAGTAGCCCCATGTCGTCGGTCTCCGAAGCTTTCTTT
D gene: -
clone size: -
V gene: TRBV19
J gene: TRBJ1-1

CDR3 protein: CSASQARGANEKLFF
CDR3 DNA: TGCAGTGCTAGTCAAGCGAGAGGGGCTAATGAAAAACTGTTTTTT
D gene: -
clone size: -
V gene: TRBV20-1
J gene: TRBJ1-4

CDR3 protein: CASGGLNTEAFF
CDR3 DNA: TGCGCCAGCGGGGGCCTGAACACTGAAGCTTTCTTT
D gene: -
clone size: once
V gene: TRBV5-1
J gene: TRBJ1-1

CDR3 protein: CASSYLGGETQYF
CDR3 DNA: TGTGCCAGTAGTTATCTAGGAGGAGAGACCCAGTACTTC
D gene: -
clone size: -
V gene: TRBV19
J gene: TRBJ2-5

CDR3 protein: CASSYTGEVYEQYF
CDR3 DNA: TGTGCCAGCAGCTATACTGGAGAGGTCTACGAGCAGTACTTC
D gene: -
clone size: -
V gene: TRBV3-1/TRBV3-2
J gene: TRBJ2-7

CDR3 protein: CAWRLTGASQPQHF
CDR3 DNA: TGTGCCTGGAGGCTCACGGGGGCCTCTCAGCCCCAGCATTTT
D gene: -
clone size: -
V gene: TRBV30
J gene: TRBJ1-5

CDR3 protein: CASSRGAYNEQFF
CDR3 DNA: TGTGCCAGTTCGCGTGGGGCTTACAATGAGCAGTTCTTC
D gene: -
clone size: -
V gene: TRBV25-1
J gene: TRBJ2-1

CDR3 protein: CASTEEGGEAQHF
CDR3 DNA: TGTGCCAGCACCGAGGAGGGGGGAGAGGCCCAGCATTTT
D gene: -
clone size: -
V gene: TRBV12-3/TRBV12-4
J gene: TRBJ1-5